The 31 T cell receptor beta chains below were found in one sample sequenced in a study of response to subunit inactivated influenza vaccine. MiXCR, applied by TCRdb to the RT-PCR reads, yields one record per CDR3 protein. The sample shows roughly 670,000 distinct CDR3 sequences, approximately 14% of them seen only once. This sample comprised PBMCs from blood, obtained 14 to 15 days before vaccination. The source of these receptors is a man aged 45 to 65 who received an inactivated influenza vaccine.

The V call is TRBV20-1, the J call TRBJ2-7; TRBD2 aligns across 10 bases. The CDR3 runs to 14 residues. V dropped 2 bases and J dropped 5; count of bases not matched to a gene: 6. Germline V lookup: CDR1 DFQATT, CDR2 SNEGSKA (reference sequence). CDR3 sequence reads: CSARKAGGPNEQYF. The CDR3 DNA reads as TGCAGTGCTAGAAAAGCGGGGGGGCCGAACGAGCAGTACTTC.

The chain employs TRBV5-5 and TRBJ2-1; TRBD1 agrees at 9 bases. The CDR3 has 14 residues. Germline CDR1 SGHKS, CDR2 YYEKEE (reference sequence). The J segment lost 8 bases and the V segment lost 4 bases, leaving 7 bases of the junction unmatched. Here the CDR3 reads CASSPKDRGDEQFF. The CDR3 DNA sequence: TGTGCCAGCAGCCCCAAGGACAGGGGCGATGAGCAGTTCTTC.

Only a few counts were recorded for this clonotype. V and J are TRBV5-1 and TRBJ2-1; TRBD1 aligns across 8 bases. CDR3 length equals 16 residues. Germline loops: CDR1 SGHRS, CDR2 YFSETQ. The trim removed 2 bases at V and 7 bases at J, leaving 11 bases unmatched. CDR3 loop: CASSFRTGSGLNEQFF. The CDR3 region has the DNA TGCGCCAGCAGCTTCCGGACAGGGTCCGGTTTGAATGAGCAGTTCTTC.

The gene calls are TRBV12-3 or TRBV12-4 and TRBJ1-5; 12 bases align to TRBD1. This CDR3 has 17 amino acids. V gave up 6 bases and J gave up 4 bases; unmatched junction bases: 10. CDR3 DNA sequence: TGTGCCAGCAGGACCTCCGGGACAGGGGGCTTGAATCAGCCCCAGCATTTT. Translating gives CASRTSGTGGLNQPQHF.

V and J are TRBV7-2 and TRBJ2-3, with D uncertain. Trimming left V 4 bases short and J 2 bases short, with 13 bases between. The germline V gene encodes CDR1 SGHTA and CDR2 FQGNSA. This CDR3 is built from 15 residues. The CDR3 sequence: CASSSLGYSTDTQYF. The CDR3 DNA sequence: TGTGCCAGCAGCTCCTTGGGGTATTCCACAGATACGCAGTATTTT. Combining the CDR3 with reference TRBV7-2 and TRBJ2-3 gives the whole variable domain GAGVSQSPSNKVTEKGKDVELRCDPISGHTALYWYRQSLGQGLEFLIYFQGNSAPDKSGLPSDRFSAERTGGSVSTLTIQRTQQEDSAVYLCASSSLGYSTDTQYFGPGTRLTVL.

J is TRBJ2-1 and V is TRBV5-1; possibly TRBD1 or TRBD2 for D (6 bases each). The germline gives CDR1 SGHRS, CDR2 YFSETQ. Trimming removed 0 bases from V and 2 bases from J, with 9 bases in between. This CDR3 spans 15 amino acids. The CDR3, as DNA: TGCGCCAGCAGCTTGGGGGGGGCGGCCTACAATGAGCAGTTCTTC. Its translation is CASSLGGAAYNEQFF. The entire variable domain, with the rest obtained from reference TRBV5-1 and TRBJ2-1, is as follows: KAGVTQTPRYLIKTRGQQVTLSCSPISGHRSVSWYQQTPGQGLQFLFEYFSETQRNKGNFPGRFSGRQFSNSRSEMNVSTLELGDSALYLCASSLGGAAYNEQFFGPGTRLTVL.

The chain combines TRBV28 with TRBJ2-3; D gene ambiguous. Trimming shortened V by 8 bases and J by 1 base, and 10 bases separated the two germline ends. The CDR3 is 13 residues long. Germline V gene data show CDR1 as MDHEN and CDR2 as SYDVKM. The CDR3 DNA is TGTGCCAGCGGCCGCCCGGGCACAGATACGCAGTATTTT. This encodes CASGRPGTDTQYF.

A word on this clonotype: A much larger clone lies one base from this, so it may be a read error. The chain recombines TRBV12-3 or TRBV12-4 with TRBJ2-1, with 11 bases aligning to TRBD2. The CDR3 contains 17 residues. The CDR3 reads CSSSFLITSGGYNEQFF. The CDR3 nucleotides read TGTTCCAGCAGTTTCCTTATAACTAGCGGGGGATACAATGAGCAGTTCTTC.

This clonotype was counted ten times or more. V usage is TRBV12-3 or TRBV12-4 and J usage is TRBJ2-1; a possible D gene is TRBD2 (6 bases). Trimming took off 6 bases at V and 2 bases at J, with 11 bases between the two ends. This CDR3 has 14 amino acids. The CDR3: CASSTTSPYNEQFF. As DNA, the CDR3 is TGTGCCAGCAGCACGACTAGTCCCTACAATGAGCAGTTCTTC.

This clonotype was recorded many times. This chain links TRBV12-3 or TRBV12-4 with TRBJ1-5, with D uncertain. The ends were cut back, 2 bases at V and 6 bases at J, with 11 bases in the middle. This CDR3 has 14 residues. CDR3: CASSLYGSGQPQHF. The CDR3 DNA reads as TGTGCCAGCAGTTTATACGGGTCAGGTCAGCCCCAGCATTTT.

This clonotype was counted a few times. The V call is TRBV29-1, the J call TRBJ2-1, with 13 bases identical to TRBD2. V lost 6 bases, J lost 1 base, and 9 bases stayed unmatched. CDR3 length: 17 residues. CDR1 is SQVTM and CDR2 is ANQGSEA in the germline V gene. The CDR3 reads CSVARGLAGESYNEQFF. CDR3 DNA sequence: TGCAGCGTCGCCCGTGGACTAGCGGGAGAGTCCTACAATGAGCAGTTCTTC.

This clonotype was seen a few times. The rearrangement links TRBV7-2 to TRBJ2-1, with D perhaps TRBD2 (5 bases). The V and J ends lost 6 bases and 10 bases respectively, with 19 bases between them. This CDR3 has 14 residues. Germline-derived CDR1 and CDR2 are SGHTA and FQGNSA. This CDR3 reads CASSPIYSVREQFF. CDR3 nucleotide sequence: TGTGCCAGCAGTCCTATATATAGCGTGCGGGAGCAGTTCTTC.

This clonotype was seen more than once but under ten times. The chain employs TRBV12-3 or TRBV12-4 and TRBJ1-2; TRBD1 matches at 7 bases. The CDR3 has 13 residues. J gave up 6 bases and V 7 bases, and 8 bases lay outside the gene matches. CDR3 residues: CASTVRRGHGYTF. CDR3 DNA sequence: TGTGCCAGCACCGTGAGGAGGGGGCATGGCTACACCTTC.

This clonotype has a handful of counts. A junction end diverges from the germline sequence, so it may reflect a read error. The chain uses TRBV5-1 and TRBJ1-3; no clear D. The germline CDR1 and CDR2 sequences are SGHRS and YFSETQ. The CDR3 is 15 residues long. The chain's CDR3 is CASSLEVGPGNTIYF. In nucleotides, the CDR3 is TGCGCCAGCAGTTTGGAGGTCGGGCCTGGAAACACCATATATTTT.

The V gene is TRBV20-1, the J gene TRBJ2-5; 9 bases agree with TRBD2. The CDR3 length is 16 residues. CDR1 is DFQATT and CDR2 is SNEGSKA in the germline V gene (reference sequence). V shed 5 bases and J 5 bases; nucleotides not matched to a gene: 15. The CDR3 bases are TGCAGTGCTGTCAATCCAGGCGGGGGGGCCTGGGAGACCCAGTACTTC. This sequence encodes CSAVNPGGGAWETQYF.

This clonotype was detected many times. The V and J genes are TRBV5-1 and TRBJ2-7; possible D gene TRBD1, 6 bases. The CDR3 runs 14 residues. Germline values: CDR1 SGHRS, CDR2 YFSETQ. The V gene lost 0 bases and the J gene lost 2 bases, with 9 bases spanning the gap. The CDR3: CASSLGRTAYEQYF. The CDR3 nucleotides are TGCGCCAGCAGCTTGGGCCGGACAGCCTACGAGCAGTACTTC.

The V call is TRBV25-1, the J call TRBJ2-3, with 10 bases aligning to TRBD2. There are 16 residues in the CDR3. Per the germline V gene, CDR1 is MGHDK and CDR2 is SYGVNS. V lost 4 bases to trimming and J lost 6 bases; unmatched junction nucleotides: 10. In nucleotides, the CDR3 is TGTGCCAGCAGTGGGTTAGCGGGAGGCACGAGGGATACGCAGTATTTT. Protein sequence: CASSGLAGGTRDTQYF.

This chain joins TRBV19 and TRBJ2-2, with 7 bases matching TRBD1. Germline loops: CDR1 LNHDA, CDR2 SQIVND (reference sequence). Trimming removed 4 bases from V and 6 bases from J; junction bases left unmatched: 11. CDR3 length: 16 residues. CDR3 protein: CASSNPRQGPSGELFF. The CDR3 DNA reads TGTGCCAGTAGTAACCCTCGACAGGGACCCTCCGGGGAGCTGTTTTTT.

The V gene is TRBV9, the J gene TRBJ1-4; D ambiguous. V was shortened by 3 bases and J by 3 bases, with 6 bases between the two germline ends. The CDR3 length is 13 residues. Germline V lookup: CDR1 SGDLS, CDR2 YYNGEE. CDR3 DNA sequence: TGTGCCAGCAGCGAGGGAGCTAATGAAAAACTGTTTTTT. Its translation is CASSEGANEKLFF.

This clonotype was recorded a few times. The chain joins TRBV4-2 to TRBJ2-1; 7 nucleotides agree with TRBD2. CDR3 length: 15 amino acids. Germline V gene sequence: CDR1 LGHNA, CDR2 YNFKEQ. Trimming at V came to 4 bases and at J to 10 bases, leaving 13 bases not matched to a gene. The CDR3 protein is CASSPPGEGFVEQFF. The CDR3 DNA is TGTGCCAGCAGCCCTCCCGGGGAGGGGTTCGTCGAGCAGTTCTTC.

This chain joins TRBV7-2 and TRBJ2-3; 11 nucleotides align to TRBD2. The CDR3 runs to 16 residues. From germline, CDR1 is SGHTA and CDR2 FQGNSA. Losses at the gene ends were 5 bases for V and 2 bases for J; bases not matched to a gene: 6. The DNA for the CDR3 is TGTGCCAGCAGCCCCACTAGCGGGGGACCCACAGATACGCAGTATTTT. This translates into CASSPTSGGPTDTQYF.

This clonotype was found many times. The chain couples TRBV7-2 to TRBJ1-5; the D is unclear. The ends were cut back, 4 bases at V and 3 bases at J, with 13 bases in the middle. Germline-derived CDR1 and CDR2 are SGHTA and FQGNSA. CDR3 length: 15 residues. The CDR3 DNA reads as TGTGCCAGCAGCTCACCACCGGGCCACAATCAGCCCCAGCATTTT. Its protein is CASSSPPGHNQPQHF.

CDR3 coding DNA: TGTGCCAGCAGCTTAGGTCGTTTGAACGGAGAGACCCAGTACTTC. Translated, it gives CASSLGRLNGETQYF. The V call is TRBV11-2, the J call TRBJ2-5; no reliable D call. The CDR3 is 15 residues long. CDR1 SGHAT and CDR2 FQNNGV come from the germline V gene. V was clipped by 1 base and J by 4 bases, with 13 bases between them.

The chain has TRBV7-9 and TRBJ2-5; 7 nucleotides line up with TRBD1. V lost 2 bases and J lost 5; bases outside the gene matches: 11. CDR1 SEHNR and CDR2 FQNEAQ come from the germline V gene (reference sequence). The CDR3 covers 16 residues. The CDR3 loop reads CASSLPGQIFGETQYF. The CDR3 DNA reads TGTGCCAGCAGCTTACCGGGACAGATTTTCGGGGAGACCCAGTACTTC.

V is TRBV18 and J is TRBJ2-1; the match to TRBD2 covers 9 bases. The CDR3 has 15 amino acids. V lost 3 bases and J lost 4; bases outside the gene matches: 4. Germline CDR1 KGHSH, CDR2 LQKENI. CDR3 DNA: TGTGCCAGCTCACCCCAGCGGGAGGAGTACAATGAGCAGTTCTTC. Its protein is CASSPQREEYNEQFF.

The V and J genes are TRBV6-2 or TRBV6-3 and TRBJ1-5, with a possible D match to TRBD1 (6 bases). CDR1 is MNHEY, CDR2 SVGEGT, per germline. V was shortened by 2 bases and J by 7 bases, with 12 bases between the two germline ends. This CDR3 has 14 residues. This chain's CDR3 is CASSYEGGSQPQHF. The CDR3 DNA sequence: TGTGCCAGCAGTTACGAAGGGGGAAGCCAGCCCCAGCATTTT.

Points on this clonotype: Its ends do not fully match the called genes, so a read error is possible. The CDR3 loop is CSAAGIGGIYF. The DNA of the CDR3 is TGCAGCGCCGCAGGGATCGGGGGTATTTATTTT. This rearrangement joins TRBV29-1 to TRBJ1-5, with D possibly being TRBD1 (5 bases). CDR3 size: 11 residues. Germline lookup yields CDR1 SQVTM and CDR2 ANQGSEA.

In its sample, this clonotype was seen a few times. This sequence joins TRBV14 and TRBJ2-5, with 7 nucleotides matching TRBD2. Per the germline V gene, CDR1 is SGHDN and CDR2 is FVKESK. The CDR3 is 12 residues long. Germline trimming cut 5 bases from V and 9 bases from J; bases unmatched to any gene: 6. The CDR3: CASSLRRGAQYF. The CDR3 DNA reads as TGTGCCAGCAGCTTACGACGGGGGGCCCAGTACTTC.

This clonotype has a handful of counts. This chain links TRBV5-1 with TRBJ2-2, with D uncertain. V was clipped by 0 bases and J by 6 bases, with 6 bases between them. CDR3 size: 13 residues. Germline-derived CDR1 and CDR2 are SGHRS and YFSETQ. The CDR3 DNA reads TGCGCCAGCAGCTTGGTTAGCCCCGGGGAGCTGTTTTTT. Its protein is CASSLVSPGELFF. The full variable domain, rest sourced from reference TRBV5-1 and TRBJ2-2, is KAGVTQTPRYLIKTRGQQVTLSCSPISGHRSVSWYQQTPGQGLQFLFEYFSETQRNKGNFPGRFSGRQFSNSRSEMNVSTLELGDSALYLCASSLVSPGELFFGEGSRLTVL.

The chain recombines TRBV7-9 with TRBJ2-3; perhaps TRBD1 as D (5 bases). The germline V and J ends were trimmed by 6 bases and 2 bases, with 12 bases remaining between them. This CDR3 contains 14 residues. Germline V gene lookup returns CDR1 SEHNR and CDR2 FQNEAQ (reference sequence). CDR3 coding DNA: TGTGCCAGCAGTGGGGCCGGCTTCACAGATACGCAGTATTTT. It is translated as CASSGAGFTDTQYF.

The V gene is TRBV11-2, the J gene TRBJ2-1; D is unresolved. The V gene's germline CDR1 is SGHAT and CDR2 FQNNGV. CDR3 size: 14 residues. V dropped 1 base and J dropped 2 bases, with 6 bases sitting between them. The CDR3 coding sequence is TGTGCCAGCAGCTTAGTCCTACCCTACAATGAGCAGTTCTTC. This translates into CASSLVLPYNEQFF.